Listed below are T cell receptor beta chains from one sample, sequenced in a study of tissue T cells after allogeneic stem cell transplantation. Sequencing was performed with immunoSEQ multiplex PCR; in TCRdb, only in-frame clones are kept and a portion is missing. The data show some 9,000 clones, with about 56% seen just once and under 20% held by the top ten. This specimen consisted of tissue from the jejunum, obtained at autopsy. Source of these receptors: an older female donor with lung cancer. Both conserved end residues are part of each CDR3. Fields, in order: D gene, V gene, J gene, clone size, CDR3 protein, CDR3 DNA. A D gene is named only where the DNA matches it firmly. Some rows mark clone size as missing; the rest say once, few, many or name a class of expanded clone.

TRBD1	TRBV19	TRBJ1-2	NA	CASSSRDRGGYTF	TGTGCCAGTAGTTCCCGGGACAGGGGTGGCTACACCTTC
NA	TRBV6-6	TRBJ2-6	medium-sized	CASNRDKTGANVLTF	TGTGCCAGCAACAGGGATAAGACTGGGGCCAACGTCCTGACTTTC
TRBD1	TRBV4-3	TRBJ2-3	NA	CASSQAMGQGYSDTQYF	TGCGCCAGCAGCCAAGCGATGGGACAGGGGTATTCAGATACGCAGTATTTT
TRBD2	TRBV11-2	TRBJ2-1	NA	CASSTRLAGVGSYNEQFF	TGTGCCAGCAGCACCCGACTAGCGGGAGTGGGGTCCTACAATGAGCAGTTCTTC
TRBD1	TRBV25-1	TRBJ1-5	NA	CASSESMDRGNQPQHF	TGTGCCAGCAGTGAATCCATGGACAGGGGAAATCAGCCCCAGCATTTT
NA	TRBV4-1	TRBJ1-1	NA	CASSQREAGPNTEAFF	TGCGCCAGCAGCCAAAGGGAGGCGGGACCGAACACTGAAGCTTTCTTT
NA	TRBV11-2	TRBJ2-7	few	CASSAPSTYEQYF	TGTGCCAGCAGTGCACCAAGCACCTACGAGCAGTACTTC
NA	TRBV7-2	TRBJ1-2	NA	CASSLVGGQGTNYGYTF	TGTGCCAGCAGCTTAGTGGGGGGGCAGGGGACCAACTATGGCTACACCTTC
NA	TRBV6-5	TRBJ2-3	NA	CASSSDPSGTDTQYF	TGTGCCAGCAGCTCGGACCCGTCGGGCACAGATACGCAGTATTTT
TRBD1	TRBV14	TRBJ1-1	medium-sized	CASSQNRGLGTEAFF	TGTGCCAGCAGCCAGAACAGGGGACTCGGCACTGAAGCTTTCTTT
NA	TRBV7-9	TRBJ2-3	NA	CASSLTLGTQYF	NA
NA	TRBV9	TRBJ1-1	NA	CASSFQVYTEAFF	TGTGCCAGCAGTTTTCAGGTATACACTGAAGCTTTCTTT
NA	TRBV5-8	TRBJ2-3	few	CASSRDDTDTQYF	TGTGCCAGCAGCCGAGATGACACAGATACGCAGTATTTT
TRBD1	TRBV5-6	TRBJ1-1	few	CASSLLGQGEAFF	TGTGCCAGCAGCTTGTTGGGACAGGGTGAAGCTTTCTTT
TRBD1	TRBV5-1	TRBJ1-2	NA	CASSFGSGGDGYTF	TGCGCCAGCAGCTTCGGTTCAGGGGGAGATGGCTACACCTTC
NA	TRBV2	TRBJ2-1	NA	CASSARHSTWNEQFF	TGTGCCAGCAGTGCGAGGCACTCAACTTGGAATGAGCAGTTCTTC
NA	TRBV18	TRBJ2-5	few	CASSPTGIQETQYF	TGTGCCAGCTCACCTACGGGGATCCAAGAGACCCAGTACTTC
TRBD2	TRBV11-3	TRBJ2-5	NA	CASSLDVLAGGRETQYF	TGTGCCAGCAGCTTAGATGTACTAGCGGGAGGGCGAGAGACCCAGTACTTC
TRBD2	TRBV10-3	TRBJ2-3	NA	CAISEYSGGRSGTDTQYF	TGTGCCATCAGTGAATACTCAGGCGGGAGGTCGGGCACAGATACGCAGTATTTT
NA	TRBV5-1	TRBJ2-5	NA	CASRSMGVETQYF	TGCGCCAGCAGATCGATGGGAGTAGAGACCCAGTACTTC
TRBD2	TRBV5-4	TRBJ2-5	NA	CASSLDLLAGKQETQYF	TGTGCCAGCAGCTTGGACCTCCTAGCGGGCAAGCAAGAGACCCAGTACTTC
NA	TRBV13	TRBJ2-7	few	CASSLSGRPYEQYF	TGTGCCAGCAGCTTGTCGGGCCGTCCCTACGAGCAGTACTTC
TRBD1	TRBV18	TRBJ2-1	NA	CASSPGDSGRNEQFF	TGTGCCAGCTCACCTGGGGACAGTGGTAGGAATGAGCAGTTCTTC
NA	TRBV11-3	TRBJ2-3	NA	CASSPGDPSTDTQYF	TGTGCCAGCAGCCCGGGGGACCCTAGCACAGATACGCAGTATTTT